This T cell receptor beta chain was identified in a study of blood T cell repertoires in COVID-19. About the research overall: The United States, Italy and Spain provided the acute and convalescent COVID-19 samples. In each case, the material was cDNA or gDNA derived from T cells, B-cell-depleted T cells, or PBMCs.

In the study's own analysis: Nucleated cell counts were estimated from reference gene primer amplification. Profiling relied on immunoSEQ multiplex PCR, and the TCRdb table lists in-frame clones only, not all of them. The V and J calls and clone size come from that table; D and trimming were worked out from the DNA. Of around 170,000 clones in the sample, 88% were seen once. This CDR3 region has 15 residues. With V trimmed by 4 bases and J by 3 bases, 8 bases remained unmatched. Germline CDR1 and CDR2: SGDLS and YYNGEE. This chain joins TRBV9 and TRBJ2-5, with 8 bases that match TRBD1. Sequencing was done on a sample of peripheral blood. This TCR was sampled from a woman in her thirties with acute or convalescent COVID-19. The CDR3 loop is CASSPDRGGEETQYF. CDR3 sequence (DNA): TGTGCCAGCAGCCCTGACAGGGGCGGGGAAGAGACCCAGTACTTC.